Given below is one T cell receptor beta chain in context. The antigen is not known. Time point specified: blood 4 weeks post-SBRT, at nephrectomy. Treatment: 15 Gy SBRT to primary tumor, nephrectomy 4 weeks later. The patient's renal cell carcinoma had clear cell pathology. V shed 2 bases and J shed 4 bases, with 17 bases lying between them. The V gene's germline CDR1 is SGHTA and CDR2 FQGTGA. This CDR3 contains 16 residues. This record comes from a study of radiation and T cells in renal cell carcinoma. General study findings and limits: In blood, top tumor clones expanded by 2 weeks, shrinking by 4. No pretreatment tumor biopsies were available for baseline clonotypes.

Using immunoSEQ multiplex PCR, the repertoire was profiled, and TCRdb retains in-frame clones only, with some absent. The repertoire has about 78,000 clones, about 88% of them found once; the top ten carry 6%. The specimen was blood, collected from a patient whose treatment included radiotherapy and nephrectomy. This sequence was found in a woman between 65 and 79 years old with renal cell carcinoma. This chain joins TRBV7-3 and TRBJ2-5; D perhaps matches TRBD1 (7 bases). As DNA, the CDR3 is TGTGCCAGCAGCTTAGGTCTCAGGGGGGAAGGAGAGACCCAGTACTTC. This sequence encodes CASSLGLRGEGETQYF.